This is a list of T cell receptor beta chains from one sample in a study of blood T cell repertoires in COVID-19. Here immunoSEQ multiplex PCR was the method, and the copy in TCRdb shows in-frame clones only, minus some. The sample yields some 250,000 clones, about 86% seen once. Material for sequencing was peripheral blood. The origin of the receptors is a man aged 50 to 59 with active or convalescent COVID-19. Each CDR3 is given with its conserved first and last residue. Fields, in order: CDR3 DNA, CDR3 protein, clone size, D gene, J gene, V gene. D genes are given only for firm matches. For some rows the clone size is stated as once, few or many, or as a class when expanded; others skip it.

TGTGCTAGTGGTTTGTCTAGCACAGATACGCAGTATTTT,CASGLSSTDTQYF,NA,NA,TRBJ2-3,TRBV12-5
TGTGCCAGCAGCCCAGGGACAGGGACCTATCAGCCCCAGCATTTT,CASSPGTGTYQPQHF,NA,TRBD1,TRBJ1-5,TRBV9
TGTGCCAGCAGCGGTAGTAGCGGGGTAGAGACCCAGTACTTC,CASSGSSGVETQYF,NA,TRBD2,TRBJ2-5,TRBV5-4
TGTGCCAGCATCCCCGGAGGATCTAACTATGGCTACACCTTC,CASIPGGSNYGYTF,NA,NA,TRBJ1-2,TRBV2
TGTGCCAGCAGCGTAGCTGGGGCTAGCGGGGGTAGCACAGATACGCAGTATTTT,CASSVAGASGGSTDTQYF,NA,TRBD2,TRBJ2-3,TRBV9
TGTGCCAGCAGTTACCGAAGACAGGGGGCCACTGGGGCCAACGTCCTGACTTTC,CASSYRRQGATGANVLTF,NA,TRBD1,TRBJ2-6,TRBV6-2/TRBV6-3
TGTGCCAGCACAGAGCGGGGGGGCATCACCGGGGAGCTGTTTTTT,CASTERGGITGELFF,NA,TRBD2,TRBJ2-2,TRBV2
TGTGCCAGCAGTTACCGGACAGGATACGACCCCTACGAGCAGTACTTC,CASSYRTGYDPYEQYF,NA,TRBD1,TRBJ2-7,TRBV6-2/TRBV6-3
TGTGCCTGGAGTTCACAGAACACCGGGGAGCTGTTTTTT,CAWSSQNTGELFF,few,NA,TRBJ2-2,TRBV30
TGTGCCAGCACCCAGAGACAGGGGAAACAGCCCCAGCATTTT,CASTQRQGKQPQHF,NA,TRBD1,TRBJ1-5,TRBV2
TGTGCCAGTAGTCCGACCCGTGCCGGCGGGCAGCCCCAGCATTTT,CASSPTRAGGQPQHF,NA,NA,TRBJ1-5,TRBV19
TGTGCCAGCAGTACCAGAGGCAGCTCCTATAATTCACCCCTCCACTTT,CASSTRGSSYNSPLHF,NA,NA,TRBJ1-6,TRBV2
TGTGCCAGCAGCCACCCGGGGGGGAATCAGCCCCAGCATTTT,CASSHPGGNQPQHF,NA,NA,TRBJ1-5,TRBV7-2
TGTGCCAGCAGCGACCCTAGGACAGAGGCTAACTATGGCTACACCTTC,CASSDPRTEANYGYTF,NA,NA,TRBJ1-2,TRBV9
TGTGCCAGCAGCCCAGTTCGCGGTTTAGAAGCTTTCTTT,CASSPVRGLEAFF,NA,NA,TRBJ1-1,TRBV7-9
TGTGCCAGCAGCAGGGTTTTCGGGTTTCGGGAGAAAAATGAGCAGTTCTTC,CASSRVFGFREKNEQFF,NA,NA,TRBJ2-1,TRBV3-1/TRBV3-2
TGTGCCAGCAGCTTAGACTTGGGGGCCCTTGGGCAGTACTTC,CASSLDLGALGQYF,NA,NA,TRBJ2-7,TRBV7-8
TGTGCCAGCGGACAGGGCAATCAGCCCCAGCATTTT,CASGQGNQPQHF,NA,TRBD1,TRBJ1-5,TRBV2
TGTGCCAGCAGTGACCCCGGGACAGGGGGTATTCTAGGTCAGCCCCAGCATTTT,CASSDPGTGGILGQPQHF,NA,TRBD1,TRBJ1-5,TRBV2
TGTGCCAGCAGCCAAGAGTGGGCCACTGAAGCTTTCTTT,CASSQEWATEAFF,NA,NA,TRBJ1-1,TRBV3-1/TRBV3-2
TGTGCCAGTAGTATAGATCGGTCCGGGACAACTAACACCGGGGAGCTGTTTTTT,CASSIDRSGTTNTGELFF,NA,NA,TRBJ2-2,TRBV19
TGTGCCAGCAGCTTGGTCTGGGCTGACACTGAAGCTTTCTTT,CASSLVWADTEAFF,once,NA,TRBJ1-1,TRBV5-8
TGTGCCAGCAGTGAAGGGGGGGGGAACACTGAAGCTTTCTTT,CASSEGGGNTEAFF,few,NA,TRBJ1-1,TRBV6-1
TGTGCCAGCAGTTCGAGACAGGGAGGAGATACGCAGTATTTT,CASSSRQGGDTQYF,NA,NA,TRBJ2-3,TRBV6-5
TGTGCCAGCAGCTTAGGGACTTCCTCCTACAATGAGCAGTTCTTC,CASSLGTSSYNEQFF,NA,NA,TRBJ2-1,TRBV7-2
TGTGCCAGCAGCCCGGACAGGGTTTACAATGAGCAGTTCTTC,CASSPDRVYNEQFF,NA,TRBD1,TRBJ2-1,TRBV5-4
TGTGCCAGCAGCTTAAGGAGTCGAGGTGAAAAACTGTTTTTT,CASSLRSRGEKLFF,NA,NA,TRBJ1-4,TRBV13
TGTGCCAGCAGTGGGGGGGACAGGGCCCTCTACGAGCAGTACTTC,CASSGGDRALYEQYF,NA,TRBD1,TRBJ2-7,TRBV2
TGTGCCAGTAATGCGGGACTCCACGCCCGCTATGGCTACACCTTC,CASNAGLHARYGYTF,NA,NA,TRBJ1-2,TRBV19
TGTGCCAGCAGTTTACTTCAGATTCAGCCCCAGCATTTT,CASSLLQIQPQHF,NA,NA,TRBJ1-5,TRBV12-3/TRBV12-4
TGTGCCAGCTCAGAGGCCAATCAGCCCCAGCATTTT,CASSEANQPQHF,NA,NA,TRBJ1-5,TRBV18
TGTGCCAGCAGTGTGGGACAGGGTGTAATCTATGGCTACACCTTC,CASSVGQGVIYGYTF,once,TRBD1,TRBJ1-2,TRBV2
TGTGCCAGCTCACCAGACAGGGTGTCGACCGGGGAGCTGTTTTTT,CASSPDRVSTGELFF,NA,TRBD1,TRBJ2-2,TRBV18
TGTGCCAGCAGTTCCTTATGGAGCGGGGGCAACAATGAGCAGTTCTTC,CASSSLWSGGNNEQFF,NA,TRBD2,TRBJ2-1,TRBV6-5
TGTGCCAGCAGACTACCGGGACAGGGAGACAATGAGCAGTTCTTC,CASRLPGQGDNEQFF,NA,TRBD1,TRBJ2-1,TRBV6-5
TGTGCCTGGAGTGTTGACGGGGGAAACACTGAAGCTTTCTTT,CAWSVDGGNTEAFF,NA,NA,TRBJ1-1,TRBV30
TGTGCCAGTAGTATGGCACAGGGGTTTCAGCCCCAGCATTTT,CASSMAQGFQPQHF,NA,TRBD1,TRBJ1-5,TRBV19
TGTGCCAGTAGTATCCAAAGACAGGGTAGGCTGTTTTTT,CASSIQRQGRLFF,few,TRBD1,TRBJ2-2,TRBV19
TGTGCCAGCAGCCTCCGACAGGAGGCTGAAGCTTTCTTT,CASSLRQEAEAFF,NA,NA,TRBJ1-1,TRBV7-8
TGTGCCAGCAGTGACTCTGGACAGGGGCGCCATGAGCAGTTCTTC,CASSDSGQGRHEQFF,NA,TRBD1,TRBJ2-1,TRBV6-4
TGTGCCAGCAGCCAAGATGGGAGGGCTTCACAGTATTTT,CASSQDGRASQYF,NA,TRBD2,TRBJ2-3,TRBV3-1/TRBV3-2
TGTGCCGGGGGACAGGGGAGCAGTAATTCACCCCTCCACTTT,CAGGQGSSNSPLHF,NA,TRBD1,TRBJ1-6,TRBV10-3
TGTGCCAGCAGTGAGAGACAGACTGTCACAGATACGCAGTATTTT,CASSERQTVTDTQYF,NA,NA,TRBJ2-3,TRBV7-9
TGTGCCAGCAGTTACTCGGCAGGGCCAGATACGCAGTATTTT,CASSYSAGPDTQYF,NA,NA,TRBJ2-3,TRBV6-5
TGTGCCTGGAGTGGACAGGGTAATCAGCCCCAGCATTTT,CAWSGQGNQPQHF,once,TRBD1,TRBJ1-5,TRBV30
TGCGCCAGCAGCTTGGATCAGGGGACCAACTATGGCTACACCTTC,CASSLDQGTNYGYTF,NA,NA,TRBJ1-2,TRBV5-1
TGTGCCAGGGGGACAGCCGTTAATGAAAAACTGTTTTTT,CARGTAVNEKLFF,NA,TRBD1,TRBJ1-4,TRBV5-8
TGTGCCAGCAGCTTAGTTCCAGGGAGCAATCAGCCCCAGCATTTT,CASSLVPGSNQPQHF,many,NA,TRBJ1-5,TRBV7-8
TGTGCCAGCAGCCCGACTAGCGGGATGACCCAGTACTTC,CASSPTSGMTQYF,few,TRBD2,TRBJ2-5,TRBV5-4
TGTGCCAGCAGTTACCACGGACAGGGGAAGAACATTCAGTACTTC,CASSYHGQGKNIQYF,NA,TRBD1,TRBJ2-4,TRBV6-2/TRBV6-3